This record covers a single T cell receptor (beta chain). Its antigen remains unknown. This specimen belongs to a study of monozygotic twins with inflammatory bowel disease. Overall study findings and caveats: For repertoire similarity, concordant twins did not differ from discordant twins, possibly because power was limited.

The UMIs contained a 6-nucleotide sample barcode. They were added by template switching during cDNA synthesis. From the 5' RACE reads, TCRdb lists one entry per CDR3 protein and no DNA. This sample's table reports a few hundred thousand distinct CDR3 sequences. Sequencing was performed on blood. The clonotype originates from a human donor with ulcerative colitis or Crohn's disease, or a healthy co-twin of an affected twin (not recorded which).

CDR3: CASSGPGGGRNEAFF. J is TRBJ1-1 and V is TRBV5-1; TCRdb names TRBD1, which stays unverified in the absence of DNA. Germline CDR1 and CDR2: SGHRS and YFSETQ. CDR3 length: 15 amino acids.